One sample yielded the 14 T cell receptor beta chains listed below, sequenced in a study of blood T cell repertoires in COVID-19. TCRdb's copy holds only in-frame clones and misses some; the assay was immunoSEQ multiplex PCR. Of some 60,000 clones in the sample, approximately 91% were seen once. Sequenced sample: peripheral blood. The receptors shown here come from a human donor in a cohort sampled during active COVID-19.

The CDR3 loop reads CASSQSLGAGTEAFF. The CDR3 DNA is TGTGCCAGCAGCCAAAGCCTTGGGGCGGGGACTGAAGCTTTCTTT. The rearrangement joins TRBV6-5 to TRBJ1-1, with D tentatively TRBD1 (5 bases). From germline, CDR1 is MNHEY and CDR2 SVGAGI. The CDR3 runs to 15 residues. Trimming took off 6 bases at V and 5 bases at J, with 19 bases between the two ends.

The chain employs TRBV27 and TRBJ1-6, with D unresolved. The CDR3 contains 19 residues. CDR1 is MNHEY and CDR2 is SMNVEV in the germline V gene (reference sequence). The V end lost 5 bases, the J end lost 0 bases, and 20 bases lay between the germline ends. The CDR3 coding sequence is TGTGCCAGCAGTCTGTTAAAGGTGGCGGGGAGCTCCTATAATTCACCCCTCCACTTT. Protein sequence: CASSLLKVAGSSYNSPLHF.

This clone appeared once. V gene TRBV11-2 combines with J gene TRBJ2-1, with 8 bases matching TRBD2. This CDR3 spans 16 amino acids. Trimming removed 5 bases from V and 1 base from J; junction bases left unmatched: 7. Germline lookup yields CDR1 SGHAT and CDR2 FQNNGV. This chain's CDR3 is CASSPRLAGSYNEQFF. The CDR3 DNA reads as TGTGCCAGCAGCCCCCGGTTAGCGGGATCCTACAATGAGCAGTTCTTC.

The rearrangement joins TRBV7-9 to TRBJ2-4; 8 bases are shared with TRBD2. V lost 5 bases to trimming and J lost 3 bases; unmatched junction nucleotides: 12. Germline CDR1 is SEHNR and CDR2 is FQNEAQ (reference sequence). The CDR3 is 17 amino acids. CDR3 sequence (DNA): TGTGCCAGCAGCGGGCTTTGGGCGGGAGGCGTCAAAAACATTCAGTACTTC. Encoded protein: CASSGLWAGGVKNIQYF. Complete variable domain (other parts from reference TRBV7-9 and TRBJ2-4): DTGVSQNPRHKITKRGQNVTFRCDPISEHNRLYWYRQTLGQGPEFLTYFQNEAQLEKSRLLSDRFSAERPKGSFSTLEIQRTEQGDSAMYLCASSGLWAGGVKNIQYFGAGTRLSVL.

The CDR3 reads CASSQDSAYGYTF. The CDR3, as DNA: TGTGCCAGCAGCCAAGACAGCGCCTATGGCTACACCTTC. The chain joins TRBV3-1 (or the pseudogene TRBV3-2) to TRBJ1-2; D unclear. Germline V gene lookup returns CDR1 LGHDT and CDR2 YNNKEL (reference sequence). The germline V and J ends were trimmed by 0 bases and 4 bases, with 6 bases remaining between them. This CDR3 is built from 13 residues.

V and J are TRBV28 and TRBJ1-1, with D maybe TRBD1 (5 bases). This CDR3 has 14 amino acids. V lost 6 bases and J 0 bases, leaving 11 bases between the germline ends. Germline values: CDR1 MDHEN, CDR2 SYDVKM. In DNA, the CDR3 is TGTGCCAGCAGGGGGCCCCCCATGAACACTGAAGCTTTCTTT. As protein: CASRGPPMNTEAFF.

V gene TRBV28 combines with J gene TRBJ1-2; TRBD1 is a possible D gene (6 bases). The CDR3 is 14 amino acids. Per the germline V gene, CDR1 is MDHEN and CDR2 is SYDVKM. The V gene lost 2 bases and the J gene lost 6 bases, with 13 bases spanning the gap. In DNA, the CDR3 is TGTGCCAGCAGTTTAATAGCAGGGGTAGATGGCTACACCTTC. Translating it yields CASSLIAGVDGYTF.

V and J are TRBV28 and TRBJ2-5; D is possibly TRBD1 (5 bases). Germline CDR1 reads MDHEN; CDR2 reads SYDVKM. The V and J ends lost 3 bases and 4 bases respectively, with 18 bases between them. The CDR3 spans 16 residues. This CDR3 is CASSFFRQGAVETQYF. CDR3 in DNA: TGTGCCAGCAGTTTCTTTCGGCAGGGCGCGGTAGAGACCCAGTACTTC.

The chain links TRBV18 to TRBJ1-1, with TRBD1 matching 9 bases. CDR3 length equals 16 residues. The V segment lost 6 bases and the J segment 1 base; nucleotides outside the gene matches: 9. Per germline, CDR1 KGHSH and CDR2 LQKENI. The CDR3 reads CASSPGTGSGNTEAFF. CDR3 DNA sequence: TGTGCCAGCTCCCCCGGGACAGGGAGTGGGAACACTGAAGCTTTCTTT.

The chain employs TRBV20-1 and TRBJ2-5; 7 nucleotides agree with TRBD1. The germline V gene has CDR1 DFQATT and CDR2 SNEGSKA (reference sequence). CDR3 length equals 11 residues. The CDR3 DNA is TGCAGGACAGGGAACCAAGAGACCCAGTACTTC. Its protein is CRTGNQETQYF.

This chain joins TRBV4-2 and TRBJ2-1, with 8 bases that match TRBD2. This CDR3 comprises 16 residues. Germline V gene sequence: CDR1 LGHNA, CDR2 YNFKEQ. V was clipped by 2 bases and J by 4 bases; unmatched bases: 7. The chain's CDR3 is CASSQSSTSGYNEQFF. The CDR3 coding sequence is TGTGCCAGCAGCCAATCGAGCACTAGCGGTTACAATGAGCAGTTCTTC.

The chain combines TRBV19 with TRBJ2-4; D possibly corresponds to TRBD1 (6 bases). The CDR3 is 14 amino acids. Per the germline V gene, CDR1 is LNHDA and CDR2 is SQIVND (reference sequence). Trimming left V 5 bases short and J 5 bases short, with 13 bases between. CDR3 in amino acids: CASSHQGFQNIQYF. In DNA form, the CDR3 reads TGTGCCAGTAGTCACCAGGGGTTCCAAAACATTCAGTACTTC.

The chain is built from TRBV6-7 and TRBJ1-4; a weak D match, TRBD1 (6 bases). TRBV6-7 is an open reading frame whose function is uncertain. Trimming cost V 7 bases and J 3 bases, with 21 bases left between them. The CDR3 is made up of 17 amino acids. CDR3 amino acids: CASITGWELKSNEKLFF. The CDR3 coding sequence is TGTGCCAGCATAACAGGGTGGGAACTAAAATCTAATGAAAAACTGTTTTTT.

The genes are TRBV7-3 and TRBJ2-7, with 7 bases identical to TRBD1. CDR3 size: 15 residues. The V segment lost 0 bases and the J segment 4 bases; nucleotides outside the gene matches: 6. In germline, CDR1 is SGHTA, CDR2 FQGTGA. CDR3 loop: CASSLTSGTDYEQYF. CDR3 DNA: TGTGCCAGCAGCTTAACTTCCGGGACAGATTACGAGCAGTACTTC.